The 22 T cell receptor beta chains reported below all come from one sample, sequenced in a study of CD8 T cells in ankylosing spondylitis. TCRdb re-called the 5' RACE reads with MiXCR, one entry per CDR3 protein. The sample includes 100,000 to 150,000 distinct CDR3 sequences, about 6.4% of them seen just once. Source material: blood, either unsorted or a sorted T cell fraction (not recorded which). These receptors all stem from a male donor with ankylosing spondylitis or in good health (not recorded which).

This clonotype occurred many times. The rearrangement uses TRBV5-1 and TRBJ2-3, with a tentative D call TRBD2 (5 bases). V was shortened by 4 bases and J by 2 bases, with 11 bases between the two germline ends. The CDR3 runs 14 residues. Germline V gives CDR1 SGHRS, CDR2 YFSETQ. The CDR3 here is CASSPLALTDTQYF. For the CDR3, the DNA is TGCGCCAGCAGCCCATTAGCGCTCACAGATACGCAGTATTTT.

The table lists this clonotype with many counts. The chain has TRBV20-1 and TRBJ1-2, with TRBD1 matching 8 bases. This CDR3 comprises 15 residues. Germline V CDR1 and CDR2: DFQATT, SNEGSKA (reference sequence). The J segment lost 7 bases and the V segment lost 8 bases, leaving 18 bases of the junction unmatched. In DNA, the CDR3 is TGCAGTATTTCTAGCCCGGACAGGGAGGCGGGTGGCTACACCTTC. It codes for CSISSPDREAGGYTF.

This clonotype has ten or more counts. As DNA, the CDR3 is TGCGCCAGCAGCTTGGGTCCAGGGGCGACTAATGAAAAACTGTTTTTT. Translation gives CASSLGPGATNEKLFF. The V and J genes are TRBV5-1 and TRBJ1-4; weak D call: TRBD1 (6 bases). V was shortened by 0 bases and J by 2 bases, with 11 bases between the two germline ends. The CDR3 extends over 16 amino acids. Germline V CDR1 and CDR2: SGHRS, YFSETQ.

There are many counts of this clonotype. J is TRBJ2-7 and V is TRBV18, with 10 bases lining up with TRBD2. CDR3 length equals 14 residues. V shed 3 bases and J 4 bases; nucleotides not matched to a gene: 3. Looked up from germline, CDR1 is KGHSH and CDR2 is LQKENI. DNA for the CDR3: TGTGCCAGCTCACCCGGACTAGCGGTATACGAGCAGTACTTC. It specifies CASSPGLAVYEQYF.

The chain couples TRBV7-9 to TRBJ2-3; 7 positions match TRBD2. This CDR3 is 13 amino acids long. The germline CDR1 and CDR2 sequences are SEHNR and FQNEAQ (reference sequence). V lost 4 bases to trimming and J lost 12 bases; unmatched junction nucleotides: 10. CDR3: CASSSPLGGIQYF. As DNA, the CDR3 is TGTGCCAGCAGCTCCCCACTGGGGGGGATTCAGTATTTT.

This clonotype showed up many times. The chain joins TRBV20-1 to TRBJ2-1; TRBD2 matches 11 bases. The V and J ends lost 6 bases and 8 bases, in that order; junction bases with no gene match: 12. Germline CDR1 DFQATT, CDR2 SNEGSKA (reference sequence). The CDR3 extends over 15 amino acids. This CDR3 is CSAHRTTSGSDEQFF. The CDR3 bases are TGCAGTGCCCATCGGACAACTAGCGGGAGCGATGAGCAGTTCTTC.

This clonotype has at least ten counts. V gene TRBV11-2 combines with J gene TRBJ2-1; 7 nucleotides line up with TRBD1. V shed 3 bases, J shed 7 bases, and the junction held 3 bases outside the gene matches. The CDR3 length is 13 residues. Germline assignment: CDR1 SGHAT and CDR2 FQNNGV. Here the CDR3 DNA reads TGTGCCAGCAGCTTCCAGACAGGGAATGAGCAGTTCTTC. This sequence encodes CASSFQTGNEQFF.

Many counts were recorded for this clonotype. This chain uses TRBV18 with TRBJ2-3, with TRBD2 as a possible D gene (5 bases). Germline assignment: CDR1 KGHSH and CDR2 LQKENI. This CDR3 is 13 amino acids long. Trimming took 1 base from V and 10 from J, leaving 12 bases between them. Here the CDR3 reads CASSPLEELAQYF. The CDR3 DNA reads as TGTGCCAGCTCACCACTGGAGGAGTTGGCGCAGTATTTT.

The table lists this clonotype with many counts. V and J are TRBV4-1 and TRBJ2-3; D possibly corresponds to TRBD2 (6 bases). V lost 4 bases and J 4 bases, leaving 15 bases between the germline ends. Germline V gene data show CDR1 as MGHRA and CDR2 as YSYEKL. The CDR3 is made up of 15 amino acids. The CDR3 DNA sequence: TGCGCCAGCAGCCCAATATCGGGGACTTCAGATACGCAGTATTTT. Its protein product is CASSPISGTSDTQYF.

Many counts were recorded for this clonotype. The CDR3 region has the DNA TGTGCCAGCAGCTACGCCGGGACAGGTCCCCATGGCTACACCTTC. It encodes CASSYAGTGPHGYTF. The chain uses TRBV7-2 and TRBJ1-2, with 8 nucleotides matching TRBD1. The junction had 10 bases not matched to a gene; V was cut back by 4 bases and J by 6 bases. CDR3 length: 15 residues. CDR1 is SGHTA, CDR2 FQGNSA, per germline.

This chain uses TRBV12-1 with TRBJ1-3; TRBD1 is taken as the D call from the table, unchecked against the DNA. TRBV12-1 is an annotated pseudogene. The CDR3 runs 15 residues. The CDR3 reads CASSPGPLSGNTIYF. The CDR3 DNA sequence: TGTGCCAGCAGCCCCGGGCCCCTCTCTGGAAACACCATATATTTT.

The sample holds many counts of this clonotype. The chain links TRBV27 to TRBJ2-3; 7 bases are shared with TRBD1. CDR3 length: 14 residues. Germline V gene sequence: CDR1 MNHEY, CDR2 SMNVEV (reference sequence). J gave up 1 base and V 4 bases, and 2 bases lay outside the gene matches. The CDR3 sequence: CASSSTGGTDTQYF. The CDR3 DNA reads TGTGCCAGCAGTTCTACAGGGGGCACAGATACGCAGTATTTT.

This clonotype occurred many times. The chain employs TRBV12-3 or TRBV12-4 and TRBJ2-7; D not resolved. V was shortened by 6 bases and J by 5 bases, with 17 bases between the two germline ends. CDR3 length: 14 residues. In DNA form, the CDR3 reads TGTGCCAGCAGGTTGGGCGGCCTCGTTGACGAGCAGTACTTC. Its translation: CASRLGGLVDEQYF.

This clonotype was detected many times. This rearrangement joins TRBV3-1 to TRBJ1-1; D remains unclear. Germline assignment: CDR1 LGHDT and CDR2 YNNKEL (reference sequence). Trimming cost V 5 bases and J 6 bases, with 13 bases left between them. The CDR3 is made up of 13 amino acids. The CDR3 spells CASSKRERAEAFF. The CDR3 DNA reads TGTGCCAGCAGCAAAAGGGAACGGGCTGAAGCTTTCTTT.

About this clonotype itself: One junction end does not reproduce the germline sequence, and a read error may be involved. The rearrangement uses TRBV27 and TRBJ2-7; 8 nucleotides agree with TRBD1. The CDR3 runs to 13 residues. CDR1 is MNHEY, CDR2 SMNVEV, per germline (reference sequence). CDR3 sequence (DNA): TGTGCCAGCGGGTACAGGGGGAACTACGAGCAGTGCTTC. Protein product: CASGYRGNYEQCF.

Many counts were recorded for this clonotype. The chain links TRBV7-8 to TRBJ2-3; D is undetermined. Trimming took 4 bases from V and 4 from J, leaving 18 bases between them. The CDR3 totals 16 residues. Germline V gives CDR1 SGHVS, CDR2 FQNEAQ. The CDR3 DNA is TGTGCCAGCAGCTCCATCGACCAGTTTCGTCCAGATACGCAGTATTTT. Protein: CASSSIDQFRPDTQYF.

This clonotype was counted many times. The V gene is TRBV7-2, the J gene TRBJ1-4; D is unclear. This CDR3 is 16 amino acids long. With 5 bases removed from V and 0 bases from J, the gap between germline ends came to 13 bases. Per the germline V gene, CDR1 is SGHTA and CDR2 is FQGNSA. The CDR3 spells CASSGADGATNEKLFF. CDR3 DNA: TGTGCCAGCAGCGGTGCGGACGGAGCAACTAATGAAAAACTGTTTTTT.

This clonotype has at least ten counts. The chain combines TRBV20-1 with TRBJ1-3; no clear D gene. Trimming cost V 5 bases and J 6 bases, with 8 bases left between them. Germline V gene lookup returns CDR1 DFQATT and CDR2 SNEGSKA (reference sequence). The CDR3 sequence is 11 residues long. CDR3 loop: CSASSLNTIYF. CDR3 DNA: TGCAGTGCTTCCAGCTTAAACACCATATATTTT.

J is TRBJ2-7 and V is TRBV7-2; D gene ambiguous. The CDR3 is 13 residues long. Germline CDR1 reads SGHTA; CDR2 reads FQGNSA. Trimming removed 0 bases from V and 3 bases from J, with 6 bases in between. CDR3 bases: TGTGCCAGCAGCTTAGCGTACAACTACGAGCAGTACTTC. Protein sequence: CASSLAYNYEQYF.

This clonotype was counted at least ten times. The J gene is TRBJ2-3, the V gene TRBV12-5; D perhaps matches TRBD1 (7 bases). The CDR3 has 15 residues. Germline V gene data show CDR1 as LGHNT and CDR2 as FRNRAP. The V gene lost 7 bases and the J gene lost 0 bases, with 14 bases spanning the gap. The CDR3 here is CASAPGDRSTDTQYF. The CDR3 bases are TGTGCTAGTGCCCCGGGGGACAGAAGCACAGATACGCAGTATTTT.

This clonotype appeared many times. The chain uses TRBV5-1 and TRBJ1-1, with D possibly TRBD1 on 5 matching bases. The CDR3 has 12 amino acids. Looked up from germline, CDR1 is SGHRS and CDR2 is YFSETQ. V lost 2 bases, J lost 6 bases, and 8 bases lay in between. CDR3 amino acids: CASSFGGAEAFF. In DNA form, the CDR3 reads TGCGCCAGCAGCTTCGGGGGTGCTGAAGCTTTCTTT.

This clonotype was found many times. The V and J genes are TRBV28 and TRBJ2-7; D unresolved. Germline V gene sequence: CDR1 MDHEN, CDR2 SYDVKM. Trimming pared 7 bases from V and 2 bases from J, leaving 15 bases between. The CDR3 sequence is 14 residues long. The CDR3 DNA sequence: TGTGCCAGCACCACTTCAAGGGTTCCCTACGAGCAGTACTTC. As protein: CASTTSRVPYEQYF. The full variable domain, with the rest looked up from reference TRBV28 and TRBJ2-7, is DVKVTQSSRYLVKRTGEKVFLECVQDMDHENMFWYRQDPGLGLRLIYFSYDVKMKEKGDIPEGYSVSREKKERFSLILESASTNQTSMYLCASTTSRVPYEQYFGPGTRLTVT.